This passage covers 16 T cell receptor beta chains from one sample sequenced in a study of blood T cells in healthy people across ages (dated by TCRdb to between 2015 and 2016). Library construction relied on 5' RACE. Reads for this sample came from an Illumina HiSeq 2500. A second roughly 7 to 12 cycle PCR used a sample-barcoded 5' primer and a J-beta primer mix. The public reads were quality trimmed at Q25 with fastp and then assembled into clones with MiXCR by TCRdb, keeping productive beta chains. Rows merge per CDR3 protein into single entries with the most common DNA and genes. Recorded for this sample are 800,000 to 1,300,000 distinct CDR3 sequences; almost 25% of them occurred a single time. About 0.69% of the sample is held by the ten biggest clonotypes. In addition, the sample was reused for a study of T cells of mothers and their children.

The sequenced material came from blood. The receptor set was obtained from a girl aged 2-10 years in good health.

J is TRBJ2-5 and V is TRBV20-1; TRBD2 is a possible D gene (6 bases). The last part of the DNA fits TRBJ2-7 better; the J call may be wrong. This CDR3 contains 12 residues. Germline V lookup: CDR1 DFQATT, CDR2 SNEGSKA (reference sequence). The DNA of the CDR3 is TGCAGTGCTAGAGTAGGGACTTACGAGCAGTACTTC. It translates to CSARVGTYEQYF.

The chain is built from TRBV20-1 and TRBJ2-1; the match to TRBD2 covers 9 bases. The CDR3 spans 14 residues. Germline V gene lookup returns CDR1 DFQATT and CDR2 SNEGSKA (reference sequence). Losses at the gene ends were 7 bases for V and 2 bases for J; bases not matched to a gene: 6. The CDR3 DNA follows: TGCAGTGTCGTAGCGGGAGAAACCTACAATGAGCAGTTCTTC. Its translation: CSVVAGETYNEQFF.

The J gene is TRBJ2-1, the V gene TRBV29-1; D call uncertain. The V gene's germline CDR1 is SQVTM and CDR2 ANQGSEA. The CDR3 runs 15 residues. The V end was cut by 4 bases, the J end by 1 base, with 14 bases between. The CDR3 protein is CSVARLWWSYNEQFF. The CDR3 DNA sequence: TGCAGCGTTGCCCGCTTGTGGTGGTCCTACAATGAGCAGTTCTTC.

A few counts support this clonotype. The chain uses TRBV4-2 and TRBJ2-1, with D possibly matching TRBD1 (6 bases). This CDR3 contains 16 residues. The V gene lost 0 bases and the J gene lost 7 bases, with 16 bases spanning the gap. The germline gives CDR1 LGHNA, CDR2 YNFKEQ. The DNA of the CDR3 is TGTGCCAGCAGCCAAGAGAACGCGGACAGAAAAAATGAGCAGTTCTTC. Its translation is CASSQENADRKNEQFF.

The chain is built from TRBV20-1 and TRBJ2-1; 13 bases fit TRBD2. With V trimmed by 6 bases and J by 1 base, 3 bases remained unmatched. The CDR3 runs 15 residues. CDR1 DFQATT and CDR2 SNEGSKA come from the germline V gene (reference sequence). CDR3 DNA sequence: TGCAGTGCCCCGGGACTAGCGGGGTCCTACAATGAGCAGTTCTTC. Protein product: CSAPGLAGSYNEQFF.

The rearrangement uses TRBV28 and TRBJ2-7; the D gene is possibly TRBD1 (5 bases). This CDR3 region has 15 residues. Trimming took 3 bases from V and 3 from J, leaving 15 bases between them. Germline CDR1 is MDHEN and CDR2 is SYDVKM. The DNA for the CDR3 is TGTGCCAGCAGTTTCGGGCAGGGTAGGATCTACGAGCAGTACTTC. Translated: CASSFGQGRIYEQYF.

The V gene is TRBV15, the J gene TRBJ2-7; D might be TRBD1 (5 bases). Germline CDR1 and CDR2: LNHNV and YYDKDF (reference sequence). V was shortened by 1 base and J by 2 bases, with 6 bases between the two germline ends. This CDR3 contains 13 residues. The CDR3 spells CATSRVTAYEQYF. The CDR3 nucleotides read TGTGCCACCAGCAGAGTGACAGCCTACGAGCAGTACTTC.

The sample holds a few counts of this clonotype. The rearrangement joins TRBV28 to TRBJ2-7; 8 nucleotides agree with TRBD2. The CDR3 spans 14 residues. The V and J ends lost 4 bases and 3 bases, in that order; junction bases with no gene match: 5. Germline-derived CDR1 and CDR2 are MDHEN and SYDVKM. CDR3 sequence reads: CASSSGGQNYEQYF. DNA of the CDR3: TGTGCCAGCAGTTCGGGAGGGCAGAACTACGAGCAGTACTTC.

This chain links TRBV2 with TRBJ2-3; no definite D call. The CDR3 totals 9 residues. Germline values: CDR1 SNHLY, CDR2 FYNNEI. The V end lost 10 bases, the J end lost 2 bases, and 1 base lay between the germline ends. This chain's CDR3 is CATTDTQYF. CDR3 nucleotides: TGTGCCACCACAGATACGCAGTATTTT.

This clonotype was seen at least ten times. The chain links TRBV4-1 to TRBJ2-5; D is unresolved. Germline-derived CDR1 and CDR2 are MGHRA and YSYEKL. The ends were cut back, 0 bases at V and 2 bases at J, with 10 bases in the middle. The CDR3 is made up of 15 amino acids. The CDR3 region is CASSQELSLQETQYF. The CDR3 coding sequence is TGCGCCAGCAGCCAAGAATTAAGCCTGCAAGAGACCCAGTACTTC.

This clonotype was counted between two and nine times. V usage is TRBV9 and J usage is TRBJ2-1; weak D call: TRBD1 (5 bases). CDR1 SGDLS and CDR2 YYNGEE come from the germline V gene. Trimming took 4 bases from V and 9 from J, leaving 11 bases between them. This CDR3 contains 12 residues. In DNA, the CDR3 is TGTGCCAGCAGCAAGGGGCCCAGTGAGCAGTTCTTC. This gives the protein CASSKGPSEQFF.

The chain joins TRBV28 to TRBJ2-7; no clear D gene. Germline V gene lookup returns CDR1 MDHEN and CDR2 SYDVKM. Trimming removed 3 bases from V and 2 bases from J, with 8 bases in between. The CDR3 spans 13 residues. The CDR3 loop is CASSFLPTYEQYF. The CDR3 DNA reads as TGTGCCAGCAGTTTTCTTCCCACCTACGAGCAGTACTTC.

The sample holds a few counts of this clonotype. The CDR3 sequence: CSARDGLAGAHYNEQFF. The CDR3 nucleotides are TGCAGTGCTAGAGATGGGCTAGCGGGGGCTCACTACAATGAGCAGTTCTTC. The chain has TRBV20-1 and TRBJ2-1, with 10 nucleotides matching TRBD2. The CDR3 length is 17 residues. The germline V gene has CDR1 DFQATT and CDR2 SNEGSKA (reference sequence). J was trimmed by 3 bases and V by 0 bases; bases with no gene match: 8.

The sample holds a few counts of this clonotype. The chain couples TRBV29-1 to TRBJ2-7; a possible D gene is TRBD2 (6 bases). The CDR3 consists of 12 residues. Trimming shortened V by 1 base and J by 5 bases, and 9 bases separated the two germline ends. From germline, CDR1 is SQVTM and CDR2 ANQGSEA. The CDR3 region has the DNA TGCAGCGTTGAAGGGGGAGGAAACGAGCAGTACTTC. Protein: CSVEGGGNEQYF.

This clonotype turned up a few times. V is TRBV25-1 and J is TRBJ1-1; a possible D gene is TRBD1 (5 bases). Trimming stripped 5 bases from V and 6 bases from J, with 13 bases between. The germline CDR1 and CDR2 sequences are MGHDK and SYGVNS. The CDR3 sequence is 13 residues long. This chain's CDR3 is CASSPQGSAEAFF. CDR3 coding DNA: TGTGCCAGCAGTCCCCAGGGTAGCGCTGAAGCTTTCTTT.

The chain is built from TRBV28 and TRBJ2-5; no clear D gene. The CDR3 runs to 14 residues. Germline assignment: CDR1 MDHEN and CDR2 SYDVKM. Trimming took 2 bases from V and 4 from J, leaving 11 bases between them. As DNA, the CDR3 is TGTGCCAGCAGTTTAGAACCCCTGACAGAGACCCAGTACTTC. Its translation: CASSLEPLTETQYF.